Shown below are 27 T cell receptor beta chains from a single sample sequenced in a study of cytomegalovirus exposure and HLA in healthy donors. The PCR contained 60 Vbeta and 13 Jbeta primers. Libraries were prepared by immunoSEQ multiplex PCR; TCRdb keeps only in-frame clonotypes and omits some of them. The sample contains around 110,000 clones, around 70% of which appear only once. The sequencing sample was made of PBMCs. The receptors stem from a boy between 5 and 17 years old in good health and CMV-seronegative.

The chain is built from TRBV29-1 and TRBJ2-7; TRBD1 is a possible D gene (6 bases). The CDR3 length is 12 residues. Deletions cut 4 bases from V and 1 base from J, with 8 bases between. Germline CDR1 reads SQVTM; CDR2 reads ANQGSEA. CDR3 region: CSVGGPSYEQYF. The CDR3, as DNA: TGCAGCGTTGGGGGGCCTTCCTACGAGCAGTACTTC.

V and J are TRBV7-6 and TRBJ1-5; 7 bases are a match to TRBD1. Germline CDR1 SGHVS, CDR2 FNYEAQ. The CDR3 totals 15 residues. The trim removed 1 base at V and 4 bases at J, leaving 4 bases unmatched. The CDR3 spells CASSLDTGVNQPQHF. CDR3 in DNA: TGTGCCAGCAGCTTAGATACAGGGGTAAATCAGCCCCAGCATTTT.

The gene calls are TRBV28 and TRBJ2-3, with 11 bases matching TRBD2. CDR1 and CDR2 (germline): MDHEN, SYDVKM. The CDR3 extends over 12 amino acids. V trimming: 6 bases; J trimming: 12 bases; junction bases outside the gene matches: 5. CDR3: CASSTSGGPQYF. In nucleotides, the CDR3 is TGTGCCAGCAGCACTAGCGGGGGACCCCAGTATTTT. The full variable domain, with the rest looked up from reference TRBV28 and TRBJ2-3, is DVKVTQSSRYLVKRTGEKVFLECVQDMDHENMFWYRQDPGLGLRLIYFSYDVKMKEKGDIPEGYSVSREKKERFSLILESASTNQTSMYLCASSTSGGPQYFGPGTRLTVL.

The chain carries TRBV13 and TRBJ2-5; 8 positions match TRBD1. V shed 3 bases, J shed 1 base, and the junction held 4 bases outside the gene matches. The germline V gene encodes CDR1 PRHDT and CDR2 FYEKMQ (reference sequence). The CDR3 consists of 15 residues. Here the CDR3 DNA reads TGTGCCAGCAGCTTTAATACAGGGGGCCAAGAGACCCAGTACTTC. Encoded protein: CASSFNTGGQETQYF.

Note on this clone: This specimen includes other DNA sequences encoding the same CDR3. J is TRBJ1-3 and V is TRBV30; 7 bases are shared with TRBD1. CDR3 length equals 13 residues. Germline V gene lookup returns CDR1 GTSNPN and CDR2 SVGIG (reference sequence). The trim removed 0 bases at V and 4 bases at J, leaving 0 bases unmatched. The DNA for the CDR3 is TGTGCCTGGAGTGTACAGGGGGGAAACACCATATATTTT. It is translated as CAWSVQGGNTIYF.

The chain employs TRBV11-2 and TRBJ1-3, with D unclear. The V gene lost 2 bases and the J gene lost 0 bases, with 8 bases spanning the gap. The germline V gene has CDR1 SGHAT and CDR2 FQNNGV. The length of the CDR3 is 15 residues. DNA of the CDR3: TGTGCCAGCAGCTTAATGAGTCGCTCTGGAAACACCATATATTTT. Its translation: CASSLMSRSGNTIYF.

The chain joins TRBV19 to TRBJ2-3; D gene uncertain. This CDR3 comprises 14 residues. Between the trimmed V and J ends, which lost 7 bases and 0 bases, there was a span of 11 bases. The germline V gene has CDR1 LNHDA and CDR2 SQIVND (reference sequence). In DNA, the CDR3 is TGTGCCAGTAATTTCGGTTCTAGCACAGATACGCAGTATTTT. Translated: CASNFGSSTDTQYF.

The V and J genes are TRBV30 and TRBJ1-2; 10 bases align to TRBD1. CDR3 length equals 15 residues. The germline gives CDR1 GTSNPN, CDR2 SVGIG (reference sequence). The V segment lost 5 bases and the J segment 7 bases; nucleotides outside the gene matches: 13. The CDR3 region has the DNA TGTGCCTGGGCTGAGACAGGGGGCGGTTACGGTGGCTACACCTTC. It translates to CAWAETGGGYGGYTF.

The CDR3 is CASSYRGQAYNEQFF. Here the CDR3 DNA reads TGTGCCAGCAGCTACCGGGGACAGGCCTACAATGAGCAGTTCTTC. The rearrangement uses TRBV7-2 and TRBJ2-1, with 8 nucleotides matching TRBD1. The CDR3 spans 15 residues. V lost 4 bases and J lost 2; bases outside the gene matches: 4. Germline CDR1 reads SGHTA; CDR2 reads FQGNSA.

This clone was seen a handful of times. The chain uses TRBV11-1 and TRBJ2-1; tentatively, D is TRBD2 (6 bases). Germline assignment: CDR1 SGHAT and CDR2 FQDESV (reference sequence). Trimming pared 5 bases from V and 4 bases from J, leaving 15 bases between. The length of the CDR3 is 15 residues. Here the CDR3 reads CASSHGGRGYNEQFF. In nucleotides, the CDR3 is TGTGCCAGCAGCCATGGAGGGAGAGGTTACAATGAGCAGTTCTTC.

The CDR3 here is CASSLLHGEGYTF. CDR3 DNA sequence: TGTGCCAGCAGCTTGCTACACGGGGAAGGCTACACCTTC. V gene TRBV7-3 combines with J gene TRBJ1-2; D not certain. This CDR3 has 13 residues. Germline V lookup: CDR1 SGHTA, CDR2 FQGTGA. V shed 3 bases and J shed 8 bases, with 13 bases lying between them.

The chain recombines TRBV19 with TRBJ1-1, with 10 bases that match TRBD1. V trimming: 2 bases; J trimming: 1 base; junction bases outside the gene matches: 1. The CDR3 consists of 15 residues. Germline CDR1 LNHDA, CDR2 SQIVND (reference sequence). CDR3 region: CASSIWTGGNTEAFF. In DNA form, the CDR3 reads TGTGCCAGTAGTATATGGACAGGGGGGAACACTGAAGCTTTCTTT.

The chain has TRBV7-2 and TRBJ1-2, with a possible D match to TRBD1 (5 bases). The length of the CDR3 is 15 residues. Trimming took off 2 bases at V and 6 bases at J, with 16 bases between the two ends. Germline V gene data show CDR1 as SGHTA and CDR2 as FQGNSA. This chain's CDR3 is CASSLSGTGGDGYTF. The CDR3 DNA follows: TGTGCCAGCAGCTTATCCGGAACAGGCGGAGATGGCTACACCTTC.

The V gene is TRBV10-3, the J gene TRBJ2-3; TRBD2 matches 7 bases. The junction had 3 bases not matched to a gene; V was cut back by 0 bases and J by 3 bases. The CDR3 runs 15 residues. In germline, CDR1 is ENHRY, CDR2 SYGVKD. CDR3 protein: CAISESGRVTDTQYF. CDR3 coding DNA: TGTGCCATCAGTGAGTCGGGGAGGGTGACAGATACGCAGTATTTT.

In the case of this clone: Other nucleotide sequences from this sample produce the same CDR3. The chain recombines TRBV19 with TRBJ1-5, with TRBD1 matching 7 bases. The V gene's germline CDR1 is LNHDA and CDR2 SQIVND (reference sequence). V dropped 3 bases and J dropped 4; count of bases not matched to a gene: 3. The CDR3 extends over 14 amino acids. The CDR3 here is CASSIRDSNQPQHF. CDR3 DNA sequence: TGTGCCAGTAGTATTAGGGACAGTAATCAGCCCCAGCATTTT.

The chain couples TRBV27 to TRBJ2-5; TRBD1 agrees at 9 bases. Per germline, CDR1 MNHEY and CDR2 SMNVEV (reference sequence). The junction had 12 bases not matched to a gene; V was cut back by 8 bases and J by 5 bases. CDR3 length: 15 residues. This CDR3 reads CASADRGYVEETQYF. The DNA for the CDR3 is TGTGCCAGCGCAGACAGGGGGTACGTGGAGGAGACCCAGTACTTC.

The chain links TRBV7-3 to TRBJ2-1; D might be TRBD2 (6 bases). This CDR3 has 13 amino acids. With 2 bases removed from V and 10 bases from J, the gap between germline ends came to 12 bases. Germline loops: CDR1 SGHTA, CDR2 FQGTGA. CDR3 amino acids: CASSLVAGREQFF. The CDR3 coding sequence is TGTGCCAGCAGCTTAGTCGCGGGGAGGGAGCAGTTCTTC.

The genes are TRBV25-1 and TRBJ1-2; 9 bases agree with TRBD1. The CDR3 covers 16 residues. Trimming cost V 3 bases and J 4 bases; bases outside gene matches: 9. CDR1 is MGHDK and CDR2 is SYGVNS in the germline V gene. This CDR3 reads CASSDHRTGEIYGYTF. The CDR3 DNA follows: TGTGCCAGCAGTGACCACCGGACAGGGGAGATCTATGGCTACACCTTC.

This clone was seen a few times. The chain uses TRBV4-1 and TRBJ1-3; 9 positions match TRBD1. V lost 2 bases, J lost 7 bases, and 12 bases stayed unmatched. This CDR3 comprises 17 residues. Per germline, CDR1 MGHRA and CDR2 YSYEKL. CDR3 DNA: TGCGCCAGCAGCCAAAGAGTCGGGACAGGGTTCGCGAACACCATATATTTT. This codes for CASSQRVGTGFANTIYF.

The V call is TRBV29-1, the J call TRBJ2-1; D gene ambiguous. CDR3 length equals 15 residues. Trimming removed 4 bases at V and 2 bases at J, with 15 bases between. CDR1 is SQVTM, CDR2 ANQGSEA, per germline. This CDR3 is CSVGMVARTYNEQFF. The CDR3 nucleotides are TGCAGCGTTGGAATGGTAGCACGGACCTACAATGAGCAGTTCTTC.

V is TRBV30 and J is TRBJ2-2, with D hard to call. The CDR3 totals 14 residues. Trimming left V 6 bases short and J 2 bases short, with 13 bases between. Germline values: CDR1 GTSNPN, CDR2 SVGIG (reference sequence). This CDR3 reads CACVELRNTGELFF. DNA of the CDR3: TGTGCCTGTGTCGAACTACGTAACACCGGGGAGCTGTTTTTT. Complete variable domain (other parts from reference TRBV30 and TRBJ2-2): SQTIHQWPATLVQPVGSPLSLECTVEGTSNPNLYWYRQAAGRGLQLLFYSVGIGQISSEVPQNLSASRPQDRQFILSSKKLLLSDSGFYLCACVELRNTGELFFGEGSRLTVL.

The CDR3 reads CASSYRDSSYNEQFF. The CDR3 DNA is TGTGCCAGTAGTTACCGGGACAGCTCCTACAATGAGCAGTTCTTC. The gene calls are TRBV19 and TRBJ2-1; 7 nucleotides match TRBD1. The V gene end was trimmed by 5 bases and the J gene end by 0 bases; junction bases not matched to a gene: 4. The germline V gene encodes CDR1 LNHDA and CDR2 SQIVND (reference sequence). The CDR3 length is 15 residues.

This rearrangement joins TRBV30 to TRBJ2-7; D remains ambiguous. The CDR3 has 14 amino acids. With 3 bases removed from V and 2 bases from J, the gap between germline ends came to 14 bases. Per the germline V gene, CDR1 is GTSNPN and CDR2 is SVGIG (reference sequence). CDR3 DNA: TGTGCCTGGAGAGGCAACAGACCTACCTACGAGCAGTACTTC. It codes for CAWRGNRPTYEQYF. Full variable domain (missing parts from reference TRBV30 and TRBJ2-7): SQTIHQWPATLVQPVGSPLSLECTVEGTSNPNLYWYRQAAGRGLQLLFYSVGIGQISSEVPQNLSASRPQDRQFILSSKKLLLSDSGFYLCAWRGNRPTYEQYFGPGTRLTVT.

CDR3 bases: TGTGCCAGCAGTTTGAGGGGGGGAAGCAATCAGCCCCAGCATTTT. Amino acid sequence: CASSLRGGSNQPQHF. V and J are TRBV28 and TRBJ1-5, with D maybe TRBD1 (6 bases). The CDR3 loop spans 15 amino acids. Trimming removed 3 bases from V and 1 base from J, with 10 bases in between. Germline CDR1 MDHEN, CDR2 SYDVKM.

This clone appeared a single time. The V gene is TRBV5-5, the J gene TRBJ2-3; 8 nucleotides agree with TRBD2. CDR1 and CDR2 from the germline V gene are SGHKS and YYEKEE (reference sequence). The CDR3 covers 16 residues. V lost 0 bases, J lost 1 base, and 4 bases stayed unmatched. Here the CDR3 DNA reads TGTGCCAGCAGCTTGGAGGGGACTAGAGGCACAGATACGCAGTATTTT. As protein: CASSLEGTRGTDTQYF.

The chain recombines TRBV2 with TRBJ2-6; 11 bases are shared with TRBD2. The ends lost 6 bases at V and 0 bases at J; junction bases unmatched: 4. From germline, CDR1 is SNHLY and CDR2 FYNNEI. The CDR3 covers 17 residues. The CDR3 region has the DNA TGTGCCAGCAGGGGACTAGCGGAGGTCTCTGGGGCCAACGTCCTGACTTTC. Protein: CASRGLAEVSGANVLTF.

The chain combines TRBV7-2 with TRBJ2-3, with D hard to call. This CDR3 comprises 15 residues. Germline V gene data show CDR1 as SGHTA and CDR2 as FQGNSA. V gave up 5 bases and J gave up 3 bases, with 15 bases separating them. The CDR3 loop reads CASSRMVGRTDTQYF. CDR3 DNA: TGTGCCAGCAGCCGGATGGTAGGCAGGACAGATACGCAGTATTTT.